A single sample is the source of the 2 T cell receptor beta chains below, sequenced in a study of T cell responses to AZD1222 COVID-19 vaccine. The repertoire was sequenced with immunoSEQ multiplex PCR; TCRdb's copy has only in-frame clones and lacks some. Altogether 150,000 or so clones are present, more than 70% being singletons, with the ten largest covering approximately 3.1%. The sample consisted of peripheral blood, taken on day 0 of MenACWY control vaccination. Source of these receptors: an adult in good health.

The chain is built from TRBV6-2 or TRBV6-3 and TRBJ2-5, with 9 nucleotides matching TRBD2. The CDR3 is made up of 17 amino acids. Germline values: CDR1 MNHEY, CDR2 SVGEGT. The junction had 15 bases not matched to a gene; V was cut back by 6 bases and J by 4 bases. DNA of the CDR3: TGTGCCAGCAGCAGCGGCGGGGTAGCGGGAGTAGGAGAGACCCAGTACTTC. Translated: CASSSGGVAGVGETQYF.

The chain carries TRBV14 and TRBJ1-5, with D maybe TRBD1 (5 bases). The germline CDR1 and CDR2 sequences are SGHDN and FVKESK. The CDR3 is 13 residues long. The V end lost 6 bases, the J end lost 3 bases, and 9 bases lay between the germline ends. For the CDR3, the DNA is TGTGCCAGCAGTTGGGGCAACAATCAGCCCCAGCATTTT. It yields the protein CASSWGNNQPQHF.